This TCR beta chain is from a study of molecular identifiers for immune sequencing clone quantification. Germline V gene data show CDR1 as MNHEY and CDR2 as SVGAGI. V lost 4 bases, J lost 3 bases, and 13 bases stayed unmatched. The CDR3 runs 17 residues. TCRdb independently ran MiXCR on the PCR reads; one entry per CDR3 protein. Among some 100,000 distinct CDR3 sequences listed, under 20% were seen once. The sample taken for sequencing was naive CD8+ T cells from blood, with Jurkat cell RNA spiked in. Subset given: FACS-sorted CD8+CD4-CCR7+CD45RA+ naive T cells. The clonotype was recovered from a human donor in good health. Some libraries in this study had Jurkat cell RNA spiked in. The chain has TRBV6-5 and TRBJ2-3; 7 bases agree with TRBD1. The CDR3: CASSSPNRGLATDTQYF. CDR3 nucleotides: TGTGCCAGCAGTTCTCCCAACAGGGGTCTGGCAACAGATACGCAGTATTTT.